Below are 10 T cell receptor beta chains sequenced from a single sample in a study of shared clonotypes between healthy human individuals (dated by TCRdb to 2020 to 2021). The library was obtained by the immunoSEQ multiplex PCR assay. TCRdb obtained this table from immuneACCESS and retained in-frame rearrangements with V and J assigned. These tables miss some clones; where compared with another copy, unresolved V genes account for less than half of the shortfall, and the remainder is unexplained. The sample contains 2 million to 2.5 million clones, under 95% of them found a single time. Jointly, the top ten make up around 0.4% of the sample. What was sequenced was naive CD4+ T cells from PBMCs. This specimen's cell subset or site label, per the study, means: CD45RA+ positively selected. The source of these receptors is a young man in good health. Some clones in this sample may be carry-over from other donors' samples.

This sequence joins TRBV5-8 and TRBJ2-1; no clear D gene. The length of the CDR3 is 16 residues. Germline CDR1 is SGHTS and CDR2 is YDEGEE. V was pared by 2 bases and J by 7 bases, with 19 bases between. CDR3 region: CASSFSSLILINEQFF. CDR3 DNA sequence: TGTGCCAGCAGCTTTTCGAGCCTGATTCTGATAAATGAGCAGTTCTTC.

The chain is built from TRBV23-1 and TRBJ1-4; D might be TRBD1 (5 bases). TRBV23-1 is noted as an ORF with a role that remains uncertain. CDR3 length: 14 residues. V was cut by 0 bases and J by 10 bases, with 12 bases left in between. CDR3 loop: CASSQSEGVGKLFF. Here the CDR3 DNA reads TGCGCCAGCAGTCAATCGGAAGGGGTTGGAAAACTGTTTTTT.

About this clone: Other DNA sequences in this sample translate to the same CDR3. The chain uses TRBV7-3 and TRBJ2-3; 13 nucleotides line up with TRBD2. Germline loops: CDR1 SGHTA, CDR2 FQGTGA. Unmatched junction bases numbered 0, after V lost 3 bases and J lost 3 bases. The CDR3 has 15 amino acids. The CDR3 sequence: CASSLGLAGTDTQYF. DNA of the CDR3: TGTGCCAGCAGCTTGGGACTAGCGGGGACAGATACGCAGTATTTT.

The chain combines TRBV28 with TRBJ2-6; D not resolved. CDR3 size: 19 residues. Trimming pared 3 bases from V and 3 bases from J, leaving 21 bases between. From germline, CDR1 is MDHEN and CDR2 SYDVKM. CDR3 amino acids: CASSFLPGSRADGANVLTF. The CDR3 coding sequence is TGTGCCAGCAGTTTCTTGCCCGGGTCCCGGGCGGATGGGGCCAACGTCCTGACTTTC.

V is TRBV28 and J is TRBJ2-3, with 10 bases aligning to TRBD2. Looked up from germline, CDR1 is MDHEN and CDR2 is SYDVKM. V gave up 6 bases and J gave up 3 bases; unmatched junction bases: 6. There are 15 residues in the CDR3. The CDR3 loop reads CASSLSGRWTDTQYF. In nucleotides, the CDR3 is TGTGCCAGCAGCCTTAGCGGGAGGTGGACAGATACGCAGTATTTT.

V is TRBV10-2 and J is TRBJ2-1; TRBD2 agrees at 8 bases. CDR3 length: 16 amino acids. Germline lookup yields CDR1 WSHSY and CDR2 SAAADI. The junction had 5 bases not matched to a gene; V was cut back by 3 bases and J by 1 base. The CDR3 nucleotides read TGCGCCAGCAGTGATAGGGGACTAGTATCCTACAATGAGCAGTTCTTC. Protein sequence: CASSDRGLVSYNEQFF.

The rearrangement links TRBV6-5 to TRBJ2-1, with D hard to call. The CDR3 has 11 residues. With 4 bases removed from V and 7 bases from J, the gap between germline ends came to 5 bases. Germline CDR1 is MNHEY and CDR2 is SVGAGI. DNA for the CDR3: TGTGCCAGCAGTTTCGGTAATGAGCAGTTCTTC. It yields the protein CASSFGNEQFF.

The chain employs TRBV5-1 and TRBJ2-7, with unresolved D. The germline V gene encodes CDR1 SGHRS and CDR2 YFSETQ. V lost 4 bases and J 5 bases, leaving 10 bases between the germline ends. This CDR3 spans 12 amino acids. The CDR3 reads CASSPLSNEQYF. The CDR3 DNA follows: TGCGCCAGCAGCCCCCTTTCGAACGAGCAGTACTTC.

This rearrangement joins TRBV2 to TRBJ1-1; 7 bases agree with TRBD1. Germline trimming cut 9 bases from V and 6 bases from J; bases unmatched to any gene: 4. This CDR3 region has 11 residues. The germline CDR1 and CDR2 sequences are SNHLY and FYNNEI. The CDR3 region is CARTGYAEAFF. DNA of the CDR3: TGTGCCAGGACAGGGTACGCTGAAGCTTTCTTT.

The rearrangement joins TRBV27 to TRBJ2-5, with D maybe TRBD2 (6 bases). V dropped 5 bases and J dropped 4 bases, with 17 bases sitting between them. From germline, CDR1 is MNHEY and CDR2 SMNVEV (reference sequence). The CDR3 covers 15 residues. For the CDR3, the DNA is TGTGCCAGCAGTCCCGGGACTCCTTTTGGAGAGACCCAGTACTTC. Translating gives CASSPGTPFGETQYF.